The T cell receptor (beta chain) described here comes from a study of T-cell memory formation after mild COVID-19. Germline trimming cut 0 bases from V and 2 bases from J; bases unmatched to any gene: 6. This CDR3 comprises 16 residues. Germline CDR1 MNHNY, CDR2 SVGAGI (reference sequence). General study findings and limits: Contracting CD4+ clones were located mainly in CM and EM, and CD8+ clones in EMRA.

A few counts support this clonotype. Its antigen is still unknown. MiXCR, run by TCRdb on the 5' RACE reads, gives a single entry per CDR3 protein. The table records about 340,000 distinct CDR3 sequences, roughly 13% of them present only once. This clonotype was sampled from a man aged 18 to 30 who had mild COVID-19 (a few samples of this study predate the infection). Cell type and time point are not known. This chain uses TRBV6-6 with TRBJ1-2; 7 bases map to TRBD1. The sequencing input was PBMCs or a T cell subset sorted from them (not recorded which). CDR3 nucleotide sequence: TGTGCCAGCAGTTACTCATTAGGGACAGAAAACTATGGCTACACCTTC. It codes for CASSYSLGTENYGYTF.